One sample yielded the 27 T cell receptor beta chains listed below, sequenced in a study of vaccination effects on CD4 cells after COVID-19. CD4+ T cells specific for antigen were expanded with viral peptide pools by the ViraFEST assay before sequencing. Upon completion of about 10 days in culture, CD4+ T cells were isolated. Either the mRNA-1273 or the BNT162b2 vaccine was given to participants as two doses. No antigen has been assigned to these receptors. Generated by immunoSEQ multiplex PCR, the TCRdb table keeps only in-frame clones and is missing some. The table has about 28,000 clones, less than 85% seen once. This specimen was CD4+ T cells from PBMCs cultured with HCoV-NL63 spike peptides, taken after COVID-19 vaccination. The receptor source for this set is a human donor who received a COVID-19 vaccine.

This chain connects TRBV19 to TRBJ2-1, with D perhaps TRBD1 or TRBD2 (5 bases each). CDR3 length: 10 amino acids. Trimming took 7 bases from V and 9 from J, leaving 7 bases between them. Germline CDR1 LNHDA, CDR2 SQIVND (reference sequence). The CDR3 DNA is TGTGCCAGTAAGGGGAGTGAGCAGTTCTTC. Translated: CASKGSEQFF.

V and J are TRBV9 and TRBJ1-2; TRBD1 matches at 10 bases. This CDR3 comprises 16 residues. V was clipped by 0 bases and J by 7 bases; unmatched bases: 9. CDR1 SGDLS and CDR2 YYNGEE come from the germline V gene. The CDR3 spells CASSVVGGTGVGGYTF. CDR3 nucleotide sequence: TGTGCCAGCAGCGTAGTAGGGGGGACAGGGGTAGGTGGCTACACCTTC.

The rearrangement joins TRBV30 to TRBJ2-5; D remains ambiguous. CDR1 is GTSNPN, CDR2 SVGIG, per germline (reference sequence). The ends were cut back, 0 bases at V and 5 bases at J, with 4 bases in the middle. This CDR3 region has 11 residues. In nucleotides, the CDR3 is TGTGCCTGGAGTGTACGGGAGACCCAGTACTTC. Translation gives CAWSVRETQYF.

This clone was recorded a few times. Here the CDR3 DNA reads TGTGCCAGCAGTCGGGGGACAAGATCACCCCTCCACTTT. This codes for CASSRGTRSPLHF. This chain uses TRBV12-3 or TRBV12-4 with TRBJ1-6; perhaps TRBD1 as D (6 bases). Trimming left V 5 bases short and J 10 bases short, with 12 bases between. The CDR3 sequence is 13 residues long.

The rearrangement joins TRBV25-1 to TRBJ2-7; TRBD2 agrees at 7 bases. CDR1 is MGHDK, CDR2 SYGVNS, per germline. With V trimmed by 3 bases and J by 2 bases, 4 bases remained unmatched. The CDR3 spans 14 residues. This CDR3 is CASSDRGTTYEQYF. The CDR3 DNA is TGTGCCAGCAGTGACCGCGGGACTACCTACGAGCAGTACTTC.

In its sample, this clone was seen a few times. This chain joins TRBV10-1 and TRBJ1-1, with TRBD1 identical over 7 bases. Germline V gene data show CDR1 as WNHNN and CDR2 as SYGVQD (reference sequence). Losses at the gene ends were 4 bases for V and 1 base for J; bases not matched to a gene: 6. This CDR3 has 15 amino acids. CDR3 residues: CASSGLGQANTEAFF. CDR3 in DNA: TGCGCCAGCAGTGGGCTCGGACAGGCGAACACTGAAGCTTTCTTT.

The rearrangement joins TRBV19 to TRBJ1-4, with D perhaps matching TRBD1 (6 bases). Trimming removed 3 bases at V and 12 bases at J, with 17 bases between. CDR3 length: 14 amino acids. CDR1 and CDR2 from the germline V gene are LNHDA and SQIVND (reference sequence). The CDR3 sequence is CASSIGGRAGELFF. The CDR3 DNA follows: TGTGCCAGTAGTATCGGGGGCCGGGCAGGGGAACTGTTTTTT.

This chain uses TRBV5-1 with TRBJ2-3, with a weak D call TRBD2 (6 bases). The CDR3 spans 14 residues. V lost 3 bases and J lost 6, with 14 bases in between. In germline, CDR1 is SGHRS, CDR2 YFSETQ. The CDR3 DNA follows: TGCGCCAGCAGCTCCGGTGCGGGGACCGATACGCAGTATTTT. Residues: CASSSGAGTDTQYF. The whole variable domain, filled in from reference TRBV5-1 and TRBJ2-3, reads KAGVTQTPRYLIKTRGQQVTLSCSPISGHRSVSWYQQTPGQGLQFLFEYFSETQRNKGNFPGRFSGRQFSNSRSEMNVSTLELGDSALYLCASSSGAGTDTQYFGPGTRLTVL.

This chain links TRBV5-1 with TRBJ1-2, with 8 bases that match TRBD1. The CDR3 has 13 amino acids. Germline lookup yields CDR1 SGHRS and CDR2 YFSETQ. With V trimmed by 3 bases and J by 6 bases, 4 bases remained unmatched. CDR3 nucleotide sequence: TGCGCCAGCAGCTCGGGACAGGAAAATGGCTACACCTTC. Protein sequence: CASSSGQENGYTF.

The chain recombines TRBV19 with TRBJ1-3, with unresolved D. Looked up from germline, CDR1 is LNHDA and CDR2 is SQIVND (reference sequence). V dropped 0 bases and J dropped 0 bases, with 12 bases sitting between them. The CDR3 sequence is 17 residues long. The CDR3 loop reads CASSIEVTLPSGNTIYF. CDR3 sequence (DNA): TGTGCCAGTAGTATAGAGGTCACGTTGCCCTCTGGAAACACCATATATTTT.

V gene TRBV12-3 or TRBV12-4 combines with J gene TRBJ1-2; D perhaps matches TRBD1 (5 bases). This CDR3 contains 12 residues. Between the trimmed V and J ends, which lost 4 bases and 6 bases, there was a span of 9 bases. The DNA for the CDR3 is TGTGCCAGCAGTTGGAACAGGAATGGCTACACCTTC. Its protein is CASSWNRNGYTF.

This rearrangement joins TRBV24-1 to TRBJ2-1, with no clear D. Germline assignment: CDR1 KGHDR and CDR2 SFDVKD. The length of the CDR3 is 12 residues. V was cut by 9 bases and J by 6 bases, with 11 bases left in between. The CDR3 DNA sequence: TGTGCCACCCAAGGCGTTCTCAATGAGCAGTTCTTC. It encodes CATQGVLNEQFF.

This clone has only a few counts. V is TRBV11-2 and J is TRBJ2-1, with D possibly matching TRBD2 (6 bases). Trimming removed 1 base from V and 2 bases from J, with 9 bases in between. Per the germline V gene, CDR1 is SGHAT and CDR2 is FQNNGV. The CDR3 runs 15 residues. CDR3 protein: CASSLGTGAYNEQFF. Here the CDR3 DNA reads TGTGCCAGCAGCTTAGGTACGGGAGCCTACAATGAGCAGTTCTTC.

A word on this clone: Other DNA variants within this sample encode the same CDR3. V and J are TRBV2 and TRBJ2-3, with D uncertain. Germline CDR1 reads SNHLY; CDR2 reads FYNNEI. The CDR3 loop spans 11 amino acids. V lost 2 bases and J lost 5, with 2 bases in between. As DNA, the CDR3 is TGTGCCAGCAGTGAACGAGATACGCAGTATTTT. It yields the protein CASSERDTQYF.

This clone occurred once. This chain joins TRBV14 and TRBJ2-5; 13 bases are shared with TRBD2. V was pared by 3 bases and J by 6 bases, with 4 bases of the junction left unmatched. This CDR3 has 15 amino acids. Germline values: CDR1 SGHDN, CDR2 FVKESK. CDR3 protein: CASSHGTSGTKTQYF. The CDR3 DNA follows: TGTGCCAGCAGCCACGGGACTAGCGGGACGAAGACCCAGTACTTC.

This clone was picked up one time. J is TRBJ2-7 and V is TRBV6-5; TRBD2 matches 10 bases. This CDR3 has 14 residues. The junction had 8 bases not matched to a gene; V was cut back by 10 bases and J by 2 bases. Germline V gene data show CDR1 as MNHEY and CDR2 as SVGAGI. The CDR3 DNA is TGTGCCACCCAGTTTAGCGGGAGGACCTACGAGCAGTACTTC. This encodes CATQFSGRTYEQYF.

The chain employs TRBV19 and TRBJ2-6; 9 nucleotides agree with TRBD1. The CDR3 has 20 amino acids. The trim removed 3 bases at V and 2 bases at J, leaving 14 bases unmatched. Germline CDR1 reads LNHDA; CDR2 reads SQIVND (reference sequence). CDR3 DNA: TGTGCCAGTAGTATCAGGGACAGGGATCTCGTACTGGCTGGGGCCAACGTCCTGACTTTC. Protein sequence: CASSIRDRDLVLAGANVLTF.

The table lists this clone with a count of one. DNA for the CDR3: TGTGCCTGGAGTGGATCCCAGGGGTTCGAGCAGTACTTC. Its protein is CAWSGSQGFEQYF. The gene calls are TRBV30 and TRBJ2-7, with D possibly matching TRBD1 (6 bases). The CDR3 loop spans 13 amino acids. Looked up from germline, CDR1 is GTSNPN and CDR2 is SVGIG (reference sequence). V lost 1 base and J 6 bases, leaving 13 bases between the germline ends.

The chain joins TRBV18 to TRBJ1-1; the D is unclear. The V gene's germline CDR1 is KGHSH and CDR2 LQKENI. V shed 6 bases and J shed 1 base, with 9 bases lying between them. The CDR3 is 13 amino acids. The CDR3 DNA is TGTGCCAGCTCCCCCGGCCGGAACACTGAAGCTTTCTTT. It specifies CASSPGRNTEAFF.

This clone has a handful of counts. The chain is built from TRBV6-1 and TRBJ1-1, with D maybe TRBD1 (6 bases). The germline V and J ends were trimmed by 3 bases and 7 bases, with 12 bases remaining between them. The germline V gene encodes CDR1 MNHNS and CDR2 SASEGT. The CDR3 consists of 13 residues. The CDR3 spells CASSEGAHLEAFF. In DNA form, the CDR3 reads TGTGCCAGCAGTGAGGGGGCGCATCTTGAAGCTTTCTTT.

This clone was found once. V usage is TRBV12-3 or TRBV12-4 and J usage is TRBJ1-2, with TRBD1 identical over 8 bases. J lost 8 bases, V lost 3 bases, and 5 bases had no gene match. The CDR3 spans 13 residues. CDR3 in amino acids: CASSLGRGRGYTF. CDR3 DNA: TGTGCCAGCAGTTTGGGCAGGGGGCGAGGCTACACCTTC.

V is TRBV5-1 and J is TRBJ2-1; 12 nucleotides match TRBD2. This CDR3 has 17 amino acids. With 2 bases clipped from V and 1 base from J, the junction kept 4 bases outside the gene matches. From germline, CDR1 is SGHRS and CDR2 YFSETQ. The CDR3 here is CASSLNLAGGSYNEQFF. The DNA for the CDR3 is TGCGCCAGCAGCTTAAATCTAGCGGGGGGGTCCTACAATGAGCAGTTCTTC.

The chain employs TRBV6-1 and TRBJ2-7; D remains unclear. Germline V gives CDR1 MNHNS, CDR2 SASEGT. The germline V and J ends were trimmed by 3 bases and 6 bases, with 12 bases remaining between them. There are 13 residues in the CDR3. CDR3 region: CASSDQVYLEQYF. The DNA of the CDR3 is TGTGCCAGCAGTGATCAGGTCTATCTCGAGCAGTACTTC.

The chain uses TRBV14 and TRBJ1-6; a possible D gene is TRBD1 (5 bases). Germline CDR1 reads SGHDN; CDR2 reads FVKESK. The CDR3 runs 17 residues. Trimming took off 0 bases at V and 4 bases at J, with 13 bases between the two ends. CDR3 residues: CASSQESRWGYNSPLHF. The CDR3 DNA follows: TGTGCCAGCAGCCAAGAATCTAGGTGGGGGTATAATTCACCCCTCCACTTT.

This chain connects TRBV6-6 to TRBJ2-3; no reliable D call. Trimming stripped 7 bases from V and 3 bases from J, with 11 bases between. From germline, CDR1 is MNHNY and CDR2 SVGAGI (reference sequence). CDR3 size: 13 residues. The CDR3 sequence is CASTPPGTDTQYF. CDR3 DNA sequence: TGTGCCAGCACCCCCCCTGGGACAGATACGCAGTATTTT.

The CDR3 sequence is CASAAGAGGYTF. CDR3 nucleotides: TGTGCCAGCGCGGCAGGGGCCGGGGGCTACACCTTC. The chain joins TRBV6-5 to TRBJ1-2, with a possible D match to TRBD1 (6 bases). Germline V gives CDR1 MNHEY, CDR2 SVGAGI. The germline V and J ends were trimmed by 8 bases and 8 bases, with 15 bases remaining between them. The CDR3 loop spans 12 amino acids.

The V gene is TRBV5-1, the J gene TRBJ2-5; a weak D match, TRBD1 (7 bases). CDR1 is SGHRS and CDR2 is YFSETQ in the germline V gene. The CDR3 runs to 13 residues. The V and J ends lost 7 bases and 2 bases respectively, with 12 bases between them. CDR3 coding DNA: TGCGCCAGCGCGCAGGGGGGTCAAGAGACCCAGTACTTC. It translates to CASAQGGQETQYF. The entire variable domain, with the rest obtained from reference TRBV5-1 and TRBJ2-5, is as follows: KAGVTQTPRYLIKTRGQQVTLSCSPISGHRSVSWYQQTPGQGLQFLFEYFSETQRNKGNFPGRFSGRQFSNSRSEMNVSTLELGDSALYLCASAQGGQETQYFGPGTRLLVL.